One sample yielded the 7 T cell receptor beta chains listed below, sequenced in a study of shared clonotypes between healthy human individuals (dated by TCRdb to about 2020). The library was prepared using the immunoSEQ multiplex PCR assay. TCRdb holds this immuneACCESS table with in-frame rearrangements only. Some clones are missing; in checked studies, unresolved V genes explain under half, and the rest has no known cause. For this sample there are approximately 530,000 clones; approximately 95% appear just once. The top ten constitute 0.055% to 0.075% of the sample. Sequencing was carried out using naive CD4+ T cells sorted from blood. The cell subset or site tag for this specimen amounts to: CD45RA+ positively selected. The source of these receptors is a woman aged 30 to 39 in good health.

The chain links TRBV18 to TRBJ2-1; D ambiguous. Germline CDR1 KGHSH, CDR2 LQKENI. The CDR3 consists of 15 residues. The V end lost 3 bases, the J end lost 8 bases, and 17 bases lay between the germline ends. In nucleotides, the CDR3 is TGTGCCAGCTCACCGGCGTCCCCCCCCGGTTATGAGCAGTTCTTC. Its translation is CASSPASPPGYEQFF.

The chain links TRBV5-5 to TRBJ1-4; tentative D call: TRBD1 (6 bases). CDR1 is SGHKS, CDR2 YYEKEE, per germline (reference sequence). V was pared by 4 bases and J by 4 bases, with 11 bases between. This CDR3 is built from 14 residues. CDR3 sequence reads: CASSTGQLNEKLFF. CDR3 DNA sequence: TGTGCCAGCAGCACCGGACAGCTTAATGAAAAACTGTTTTTT. Complete variable domain (other parts from reference TRBV5-5 and TRBJ1-4): DAGVTQSPTHLIKTRGQQVTLRCSPISGHKSVSWYQQVLGQGPQFIFQYYEKEERGRGNFPDRFSARQFPNYSSELNVNALLLGDSALYLCASSTGQLNEKLFFGSGTQLSVL.

The chain is built from TRBV6-5 and TRBJ1-5; D ambiguous. The CDR3 runs to 15 residues. V shed 0 bases and J shed 2 bases, with 8 bases lying between them. CDR1 MNHEY and CDR2 SVGAGI come from the germline V gene. CDR3: CASSYSNVGNQPQHF. CDR3 DNA sequence: TGTGCCAGCAGTTACTCGAACGTGGGCAATCAGCCCCAGCATTTT.

V usage is TRBV5-1 and J usage is TRBJ2-7; tentatively, D is TRBD2 (5 bases). This CDR3 comprises 14 residues. Germline V gives CDR1 SGHRS, CDR2 YFSETQ. The V and J ends lost 2 bases and 0 bases respectively, with 9 bases between them. The CDR3 loop is CASSFSTSSYEQYF. DNA of the CDR3: TGCGCCAGCAGCTTTTCAACTAGCTCCTACGAGCAGTACTTC.

The chain recombines TRBV19 with TRBJ2-1; D gene ambiguous. The ends were cut back, 3 bases at V and 0 bases at J, with 9 bases in the middle. Germline V gene sequence: CDR1 LNHDA, CDR2 SQIVND (reference sequence). CDR3 length: 15 amino acids. The CDR3: CASSISMSSYNEQFF. The DNA for the CDR3 is TGTGCCAGTAGTATTAGTATGAGCTCCTACAATGAGCAGTTCTTC.

The chain links TRBV19 to TRBJ2-1; D gene uncertain. Trimming stripped 2 bases from V and 0 bases from J, with 11 bases between. There are 16 residues in the CDR3. Germline lookup yields CDR1 LNHDA and CDR2 SQIVND (reference sequence). Here the CDR3 DNA reads TGTGCCAGTAGTATAACAACAGAGAGCTCCTACAATGAGCAGTTCTTC. Its protein is CASSITTESSYNEQFF.

Here the CDR3 DNA reads TGTGCCAGCAGCTTGGTCTTCGCGGATGAGCAGTTCTTC. Encoded protein: CASSLVFADEQFF. The chain links TRBV5-4 to TRBJ2-1; no clear D gene. Germline values: CDR1 SGHNT, CDR2 YYREEE (reference sequence). CDR3 size: 13 residues. The ends were cut back, 0 bases at V and 8 bases at J, with 9 bases in the middle.